A selection of T cell receptor beta chains follows, all from one sample in a study of shared clonotypes between healthy human individuals. Some clones are missing from TCRdb's copy, which holds only in-frame ones; the method was immunoSEQ multiplex PCR. The sample has about 2 million clones, roughly 95% seen once; the top ten hold 0.9% to 1.5%. The sequenced sample consisted of naive CD8+ T cells sorted from blood. The receptors come from a man between 18 and 29 years old in good health. Both conserved end residues are part of each CDR3. The D gene is left open where the match is weak. Clone size is shown for a subset of rows, as once, few, many or a class of expanded clone.

>TRBV11-2|TRBJ2-3|-|TRBD2
TGTGCCAGCAGCTTAGATCTAGCGGGTCTACCCAGGCATACGCAGTATTTT
CASSLDLAGLPRHTQYF
>TRBV19|TRBJ2-7|-|TRBD1
TGTGCCAGTAGTACGGGGACAGGGAGGTACGAGCAGTACTTC
CASSTGTGRYEQYF
>TRBV6-5|TRBJ2-3|-|TRBD2
TGTGCCAGCGTTAGCGGGAGCACAGATACGCAGTATTTT
CASVSGSTDTQYF
>TRBV28|TRBJ1-2|-|-
TGTGCCAGCAGTTATACGGGACTAGGGCCGTATGGCTACACCTTC
CASSYTGLGPYGYTF
>TRBV28|TRBJ2-1|once|TRBD1
TGTGCCAGCAGTGGAACAGGGGTAGGCTCCTACAATGAGCAGTTCTTC
CASSGTGVGSYNEQFF
>TRBV29-1|TRBJ1-2|-|TRBD1
TGCAGCGTTGATGGACAGGGCGCCTCAGGGGGCTACACCTTC
CSVDGQGASGGYTF
>TRBV19|TRBJ1-6|-|-
TGTGCCAGTAGTATAGGGACCAACTCCTATAATTCACCCCTCCACTTT
CASSIGTNSYNSPLHF
>TRBV7-9|TRBJ2-4|-|TRBD1
TGTGCCAGCAGCCAACCGACCGGGACAGGGGGTTCTAGGTTGGACATTCAGTACTTC
CASSQPTGTGGSRLDIQYF
>TRBV27|TRBJ1-1|-|-
TGTGCCAGCAGATCCGGGAACACTGAAGCTTTCTTT
CASRSGNTEAFF
>TRBV6-6|TRBJ1-5|-|TRBD1
TGTGCCAGGAAAAACGGGGACAGGCCCTTGGGGCCCCAGCATTTT
CARKNGDRPLGPQHF
>TRBV11-2|TRBJ2-1|-|-
TGTGCCAGCAGCCTACTTCTCGACGATGAGCAGTTCTTC
CASSLLLDDEQFF
>TRBV13|TRBJ2-7|-|-
TGTGCCAGCAGCTACGGACGGGAATCCTACGAGCAGTACTTC
CASSYGRESYEQYF
>TRBV5-1|TRBJ1-1|-|-
TGCGCCAGCAGCTTGGTTCCCGGGGTGAACACTGAAGCTTTCTTT
CASSLVPGVNTEAFF
>TRBV27|TRBJ2-3|once|-
TGTGCCAGCAGTTTATCGCCCAGCGGGAGCACAGATACGCAGTATTTT
CASSLSPSGSTDTQYF
>TRBV27|TRBJ2-1|-|-
TGTGCCAGCAGTTTATCCCTCTACAATGAGCAGTTCTTC
CASSLSLYNEQFF
>TRBV28|TRBJ1-5|-|TRBD1
TGTGCCAGCAGTTCCCCGGGGACAGTTTACCTTCAGCCCCAGCATTTT
CASSSPGTVYLQPQHF
>TRBV9|TRBJ2-5|-|-
TGTGCCAGCAGCGTAGGGGACACCGGCATAACAGAGACCCAGTACTTC
CASSVGDTGITETQYF
>TRBV5-8|TRBJ1-1|-|-
TGTGCCAGCAGCGTTACAGGGAGCGTGGAAGCTTTCTTT
CASSVTGSVEAFF
>TRBV15|TRBJ2-6|-|-
TGTGCCACCAGCAGAGATAGCGGAGGAGGCGTCCTGACTTTC
CATSRDSGGGVLTF
>TRBV28|TRBJ2-7|-|-
TGTGCCAGCAGTTTACGGACCTACGAGCAGTACTTC
CASSLRTYEQYF
>TRBV6-1|TRBJ2-7|-|-
TGTGCCAGCACCCAAGATCGGGACTCGGACTACTTC
CASTQDRDSDYF
>TRBV7-9|TRBJ2-7|-|-
TGTGCCAGCAGTACAGGTAGCTCCTACGAGCAGTACTTC
CASSTGSSYEQYF
>TRBV27|TRBJ2-3|-|-
TGTGCTAACCGAGATACGCAGTATTTT
CANRDTQYF
>TRBV30|TRBJ2-1|-|-
TGTGCCTGGAGTGTGAAGAATTTATACAATGAGCAGTTCTTC
CAWSVKNLYNEQFF
>TRBV28|TRBJ2-7|-|-
TGTGCCAGCAGTTTAGCGGCTTTTGAGTTAACCTACGAGCAGTACTTC
CASSLAAFELTYEQYF
>TRBV7-2|TRBJ2-7|-|-
TGTGCCAGCAGCCCCATGGGCGGGACCTACGAGCAGTACTTC
CASSPMGGTYEQYF
>TRBV7-9|TRBJ2-7|-|-
TGTGCCAGCAGCTTAGTTACGGGAGACTCCTACGAGCAGTACTTC
CASSLVTGDSYEQYF
>TRBV27|TRBJ2-1|-|TRBD2
TGTGCCACCAAGACTAGCGGGGGGGCGGGTGAGCAGTTCTTC
CATKTSGGAGEQFF
>TRBV2|TRBJ2-1|-|-
TGTGCCACCCACTCGGCGGGACAACCGAACAATGAGCAGTTCTTC
CATHSAGQPNNEQFF
>TRBV7-3|TRBJ1-6|few|-
TGTGCCGGACTACATGGAGGGGACTATAATTCACCCCTCCACTTT
CAGLHGGDYNSPLHF
>TRBV11-2|TRBJ2-6|-|TRBD1
TGTGCCAGCAGCTTGACAGGGGGGGCTGGGGCCAACGTCCTGACTTTC
CASSLTGGAGANVLTF
>TRBV6-6|TRBJ1-1|once|-
TGTGCCAGCAGTTACGACCCCGAGGTTATGAACACTGAAGCTTTCTTT
CASSYDPEVMNTEAFF
>TRBV4-1|TRBJ1-5|-|TRBD1
TGCGCCAGCAGCCAAGCAGGACAGGGGATTCAGCCCCAGCATTTT
CASSQAGQGIQPQHF
>TRBV25-1|TRBJ2-5|-|-
TGTGCCAGCACCGTGACAGAAGATGGCACGGCCCAGTACTTC
CASTVTEDGTAQYF
>TRBV27|TRBJ2-7|-|-
TGTGCCAGCAGTCTGGACTCCGGGGAAGCCTACGAGCAGTACTTC
CASSLDSGEAYEQYF
>TRBV29-1|TRBJ1-2|-|-
TGCAGCGCCCTGGACAGTAACTATGGCTACACCTTC
CSALDSNYGYTF
>TRBV15|TRBJ2-7|-|TRBD2
TGTGCCACCAGCAGTGGTCTAGCGGGCTCCTACGAGCAGTACTTC
CATSSGLAGSYEQYF